The rows below give T cell receptor beta chains drawn from one sample of a study of blood T cell repertoires in COVID-19. Generated by immunoSEQ multiplex PCR, the TCRdb table keeps only in-frame clones and is missing some. Of about 140,000 clones in the sample, around 80% were seen once. Sequencing input: peripheral blood. The source is a man in his fifties or sixties with acute or convalescent COVID-19. Each CDR3 is given with its conserved first and last residue. A D gene is named only where the DNA matches it firmly. The size entry is marked missing in some rows and otherwise reads once, few, many or a size class.

D gene	V gene	J gene	clone size	CDR3 DNA	CDR3 protein
TRBD1	TRBV7-9	TRBJ1-5	NA	TGTGCCAGCAGCTGGGGACAGGGTTTTGACAGCAATCAGCCCCAGCATTTT	CASSWGQGFDSNQPQHF
NA	TRBV2	TRBJ2-2	NA	TGTGCCGGCCAAACAGGGTTGAACACCGGGGAGCTGTTTTTT	CAGQTGLNTGELFF
NA	TRBV9	TRBJ1-6	NA	TGTGCCAGCAGCGACAGGAATTCACCCCTCCACTTT	CASSDRNSPLHF
NA	TRBV11-2	TRBJ1-6	NA	TGTGCCAGCAGCTTACAACAGTCTAATTCACCCCTCCACTTT	CASSLQQSNSPLHF
NA	TRBV6-1	TRBJ2-7	NA	TGTGCCAGCAGTGAGACACAGGGACCGGGAGAGCAGTACTTC	CASSETQGPGEQYF
NA	TRBV2	TRBJ1-1	once	TGTGCCAGCAGAGGGGAACAGGGAAGCCCTGAAGCTTTCTTT	CASRGEQGSPEAFF
NA	TRBV27	TRBJ1-4	NA	TGTGCCAGCAGTTTTGGTCGGCCTGGGCGAGAAAAACTGTTTTTT	CASSFGRPGREKLFF
NA	TRBV6-5	TRBJ1-3	few	TGTGCCAGCAGTCGGGACTTCTCTGGAAACACCATATATTTT	CASSRDFSGNTIYF
NA	TRBV14	TRBJ2-5	NA	TGTGCCAGCAGCCAAAGGGGGACCAGAGCAGAGACCCAGTACTTC	CASSQRGTRAETQYF
TRBD1	TRBV19	TRBJ1-2	NA	TGTGCCAGTAGGGATACAGGGGAGATTGCTGGGATAAACTATGGCTACACCTTC	CASRDTGEIAGINYGYTF
NA	TRBV5-1	TRBJ2-5	NA	TGCGCCAGCAGCGACTTCGGACAGCAAGAGACCCAGTACTTC	CASSDFGQQETQYF
TRBD1	TRBV29-1	TRBJ1-5	NA	TGCAGCGTTGGACAGGGTCGGAATCAGCCCCAGCATTTT	CSVGQGRNQPQHF
NA	TRBV24-1	TRBJ2-5	NA	TGTGCCACCAGTGATCTACCCAGGGGAAGAGACCAAGAGACCCAGTACTTC	CATSDLPRGRDQETQYF
TRBD1	TRBV24-1	TRBJ1-1	NA	TGTGCCACCAGTGATAGGGAGACAGGGGATAAAGCTTTCTTT	CATSDRETGDKAFF
NA	TRBV5-5	TRBJ1-1	NA	TGTGCCAGCAGCTTAGCCTCGGACAGCCGCTTAACTGAAGCTTTCTTT	CASSLASDSRLTEAFF
TRBD1	TRBV9	TRBJ1-1	NA	TGTGCCAGCAGCGTGACAGGGGTGGCCACTGAAGCTTTCTTT	CASSVTGVATEAFF
NA	TRBV28	TRBJ2-3	NA	TGTGCCAGCAGATCCGGGAGTGATACGCAGTATTTT	CASRSGSDTQYF
TRBD1	TRBV29-1	TRBJ1-2	many	TGCAGCGTGCCGGGGACAGGGGATCAAGGCTACACCTTC	CSVPGTGDQGYTF
NA	TRBV18	TRBJ2-6	once	TGTGCCAGCTCACCGATCAGCGGCAGCTCTGGGGCCAACGTCCTGACTTTC	CASSPISGSSGANVLTF
NA	TRBV12-3/TRBV12-4	TRBJ2-7	few	TGTGCCAGCAGTTATTCGGCCTACGAGCAGTACTTC	CASSYSAYEQYF
NA	TRBV3-1/TRBV3-2	TRBJ1-1	once	TGTGCCAGCAGCCTCCATTCAGGGAACACTGAAGCTTTCTTT	CASSLHSGNTEAFF
NA	TRBV6-4	TRBJ2-2	NA	TGTGCCTCGCAGGGAGGCACCGGGGAGCTGTTTTTT	CASQGGTGELFF
TRBD1	TRBV5-1	TRBJ2-7	NA	TGCGCCAGCAGCTTGGTGGGACAGGGGCTTTCCTACGAGCAGTACTTC	CASSLVGQGLSYEQYF
TRBD2	TRBV27	TRBJ2-5	NA	TGTGCCAGCAGTTTACGAGCGGGAGAAGAGACCCAGTACTTC	CASSLRAGEETQYF
TRBD1	TRBV19	TRBJ1-6	NA	TGTGCCAGTAGCCATCACCCGGACAGGCTTCGGGATTCACCCCTCCACTTT	CASSHHPDRLRDSPLHF